This paragraph covers one T cell receptor (beta chain) sequence. What it recognizes is unknown. Method: immunoSEQ multiplex PCR; TCRdb's copy keeps in-frame clones and lacks some. The profile covers about 1 million clones, with about 76% appearing a single time and around 1.5% taken by the ten largest. The sample originates from a study of shared clonotypes between healthy human individuals. From CD4+ cells came CD45RA+ naive and CD45RA-negative memory subsets. The study, taken as a whole, reports: Estimated clonotype richness was generally higher in naive than memory subsets. A handful of donors showed sharing of approximately 5% of naive CD4 clonotypes.

The CDR3 is 18 residues long. Trimming cost V 5 bases and J 0 bases; bases outside gene matches: 12. CDR1 is SEHNR and CDR2 is FQNEAQ in the germline V gene (reference sequence). The sequence was obtained from a young man in good health. Sequencing was performed on memory CD4+ T cells sorted from blood. Specified subset: CD45RA-negative fraction. This sequence joins TRBV7-9 and TRBJ1-4; 7 positions agree with TRBD1. The DNA of the CDR3 is TGTGCCAGCAGCCTAAGGACAGGCGGGACGACAACTAATGAAAAACTGTTTTTT. Its protein is CASSLRTGGTTTNEKLFF.